This T cell receptor (beta chain) derives from a study of blood T cell repertoires in COVID-19. Study as a whole: PBMCs, B-cell-depleted T cells, or T cells were the source of the cDNA or gDNA that made up the material.

The study recruited exposed participants who had met a COVID-19 case within 2 weeks before entry. The authors' processing: Counts of nucleated cells, estimated from reference gene primer amplification, were obtained. Profiling relied on immunoSEQ multiplex PCR, and the TCRdb table lists in-frame clones only, not all of them. V, J and clone size derive from that table, while D and trimming were established from the DNA sequence. The table records 200,000 to 250,000 clones, 83% of them present only once. The CDR3 has 17 residues. The sequence was obtained from a woman aged 50 to 60 who had been exposed to COVID-19. The rearrangement links TRBV21-1 to TRBJ2-7; TRBD2 reflects the table's D call only, with no check against the DNA. TRBV21-1 represents a pseudogene. The sequenced sample was PBMCs or T cells enriched from blood (not recorded which). Written as DNA, the CDR3 is TGTGCCAGCAGCAAAGAACCGAACGCCTCGAGCTACTACGAGCAGTACTTC. Translation: CASSKEPNASSYYEQYF.